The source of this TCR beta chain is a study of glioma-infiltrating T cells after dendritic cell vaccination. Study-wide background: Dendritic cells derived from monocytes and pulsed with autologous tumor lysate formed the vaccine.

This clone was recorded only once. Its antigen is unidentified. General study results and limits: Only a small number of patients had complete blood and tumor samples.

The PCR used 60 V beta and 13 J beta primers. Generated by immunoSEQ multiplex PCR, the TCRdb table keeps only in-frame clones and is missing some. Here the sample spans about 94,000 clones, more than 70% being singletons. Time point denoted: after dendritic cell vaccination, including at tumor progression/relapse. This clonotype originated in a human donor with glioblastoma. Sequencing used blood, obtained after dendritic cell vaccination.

The CDR3 nucleotides read TGTGCCAGCAGCGCGGAGGGGTATAGCAATCAGCCCCAGCATTTT. Protein sequence: CASSAEGYSNQPQHF. The chain couples TRBV9 to TRBJ1-5, with D perhaps TRBD1 (5 bases). With 3 bases removed from V and 0 bases from J, the gap between germline ends came to 10 bases. This CDR3 region has 15 residues. CDR1 is SGDLS, CDR2 YYNGEE, per germline.